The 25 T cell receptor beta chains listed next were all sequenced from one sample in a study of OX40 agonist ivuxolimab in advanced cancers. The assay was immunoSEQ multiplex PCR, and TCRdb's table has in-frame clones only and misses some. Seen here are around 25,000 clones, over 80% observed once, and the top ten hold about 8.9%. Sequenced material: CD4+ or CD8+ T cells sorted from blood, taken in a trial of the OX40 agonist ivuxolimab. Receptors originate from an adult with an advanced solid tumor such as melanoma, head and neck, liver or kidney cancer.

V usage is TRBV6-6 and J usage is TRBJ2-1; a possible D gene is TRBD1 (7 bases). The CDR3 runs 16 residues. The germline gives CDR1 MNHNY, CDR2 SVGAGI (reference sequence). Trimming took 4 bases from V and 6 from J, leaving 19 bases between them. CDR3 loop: CASSLGRRGLVNEQFF. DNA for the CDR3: TGTGCCAGCAGTTTGGGGAGGAGGGGGCTGGTCAATGAGCAGTTCTTC.

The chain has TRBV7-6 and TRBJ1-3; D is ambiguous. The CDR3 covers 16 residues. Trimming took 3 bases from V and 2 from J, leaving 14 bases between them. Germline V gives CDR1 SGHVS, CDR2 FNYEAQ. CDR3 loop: CASSLEASRTGNTIYF. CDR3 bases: TGTGCCAGCAGCTTGGAAGCGTCACGAACTGGAAACACCATATATTTT.

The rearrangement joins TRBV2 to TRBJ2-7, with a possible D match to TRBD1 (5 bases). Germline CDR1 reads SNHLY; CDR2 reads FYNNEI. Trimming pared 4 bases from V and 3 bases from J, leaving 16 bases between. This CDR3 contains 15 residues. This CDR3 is CASSVAARVDYEQYF. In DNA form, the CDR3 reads TGTGCCAGCAGTGTTGCGGCCAGGGTGGACTACGAGCAGTACTTC.

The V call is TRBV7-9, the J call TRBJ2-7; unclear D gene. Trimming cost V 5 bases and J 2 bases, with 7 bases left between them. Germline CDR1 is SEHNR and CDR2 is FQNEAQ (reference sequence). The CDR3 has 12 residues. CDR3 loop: CASSPSPYEQYF. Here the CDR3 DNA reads TGTGCCAGCAGCCCTTCCCCCTACGAGCAGTACTTC. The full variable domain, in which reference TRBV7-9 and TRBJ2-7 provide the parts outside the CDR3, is DTGVSQNPRHKITKRGQNVTFRCDPISEHNRLYWYRQTLGQGPEFLTYFQNEAQLEKSRLLSDRFSAERPKGSFSTLEIQRTEQGDSAMYLCASSPSPYEQYFGPGTRLTVT.

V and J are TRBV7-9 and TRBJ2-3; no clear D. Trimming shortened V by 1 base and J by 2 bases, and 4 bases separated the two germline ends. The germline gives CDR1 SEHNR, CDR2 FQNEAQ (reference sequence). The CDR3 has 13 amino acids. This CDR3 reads CASSLVPTDTQYF. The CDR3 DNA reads TGTGCCAGCAGCTTAGTACCCACAGATACGCAGTATTTT.

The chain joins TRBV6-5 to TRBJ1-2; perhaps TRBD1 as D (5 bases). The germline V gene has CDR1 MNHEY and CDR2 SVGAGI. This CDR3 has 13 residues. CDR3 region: CATRGGKGYGYTF. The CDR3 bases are TGTGCTACTAGGGGCGGCAAGGGCTATGGCTACACCTTC.

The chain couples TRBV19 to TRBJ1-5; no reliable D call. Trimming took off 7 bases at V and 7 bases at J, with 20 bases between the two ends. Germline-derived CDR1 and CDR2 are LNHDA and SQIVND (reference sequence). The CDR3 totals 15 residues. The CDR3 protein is CASTQRWGREQPQHF. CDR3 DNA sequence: TGTGCCAGTACCCAAAGGTGGGGAAGGGAACAGCCCCAGCATTTT.

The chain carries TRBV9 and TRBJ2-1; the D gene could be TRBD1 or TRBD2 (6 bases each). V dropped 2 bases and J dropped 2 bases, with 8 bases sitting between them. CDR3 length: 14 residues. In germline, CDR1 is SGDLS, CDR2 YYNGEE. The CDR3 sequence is CASSVGGAYNEQFF. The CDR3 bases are TGTGCCAGCAGCGTGGGGGGCGCCTACAATGAGCAGTTCTTC.

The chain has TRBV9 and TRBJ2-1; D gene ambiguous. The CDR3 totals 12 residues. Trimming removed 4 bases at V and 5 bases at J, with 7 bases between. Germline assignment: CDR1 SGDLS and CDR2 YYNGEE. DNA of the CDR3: TGTGCCAGCAGCCCTCTAAACAATGAGCAGTTCTTC. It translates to CASSPLNNEQFF.

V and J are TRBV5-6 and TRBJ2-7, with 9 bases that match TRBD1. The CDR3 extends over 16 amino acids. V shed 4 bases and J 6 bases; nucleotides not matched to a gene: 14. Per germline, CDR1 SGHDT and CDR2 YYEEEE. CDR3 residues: CASSRTGGTGLGEQYF. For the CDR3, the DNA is TGTGCCAGCAGCCGAACCGGGGGGACAGGGTTAGGCGAGCAGTACTTC.

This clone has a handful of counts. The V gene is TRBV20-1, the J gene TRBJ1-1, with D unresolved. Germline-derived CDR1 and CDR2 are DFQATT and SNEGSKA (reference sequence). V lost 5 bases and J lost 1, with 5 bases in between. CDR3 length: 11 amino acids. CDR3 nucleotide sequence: TGCAGTGCTGAACAGAACACTGAAGCTTTCTTT. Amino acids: CSAEQNTEAFF.

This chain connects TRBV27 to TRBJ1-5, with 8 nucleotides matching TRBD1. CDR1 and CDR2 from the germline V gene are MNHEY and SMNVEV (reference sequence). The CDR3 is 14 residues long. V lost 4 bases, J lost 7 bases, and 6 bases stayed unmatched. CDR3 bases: TGTGCCAGCAGTTCGGACAGGGCCTTCCAGCCCCAGCATTTT. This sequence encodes CASSSDRAFQPQHF.

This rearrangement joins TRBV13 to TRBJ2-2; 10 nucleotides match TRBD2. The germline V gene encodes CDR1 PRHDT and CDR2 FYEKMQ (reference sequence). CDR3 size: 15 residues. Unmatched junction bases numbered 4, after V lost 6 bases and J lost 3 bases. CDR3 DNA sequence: TGTGCCAGCAGTCTAGCGGGGGCCGACACCGGGGAGCTGTTTTTT. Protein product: CASSLAGADTGELFF.

The CDR3: CASSPTGTEAFF. In DNA form, the CDR3 reads TGTGCCAGCAGCCCCACGGGGACAGAAGCTTTCTTT. The V and J genes are TRBV7-4 and TRBJ1-1; D is possibly TRBD1 (6 bases). The germline CDR1 and CDR2 sequences are SGHVT and SQSDAQ. The CDR3 spans 12 residues. Trimming removed 5 bases from V and 8 bases from J, with 12 bases in between.

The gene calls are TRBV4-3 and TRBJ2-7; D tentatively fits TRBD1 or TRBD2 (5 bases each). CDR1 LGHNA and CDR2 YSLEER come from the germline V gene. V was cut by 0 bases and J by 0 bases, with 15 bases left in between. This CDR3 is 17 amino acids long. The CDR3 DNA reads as TGCGCCAGCAGCCAAGAGTTGGGACGAGAGGGCTCCTACGAGCAGTACTTC. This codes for CASSQELGREGSYEQYF.

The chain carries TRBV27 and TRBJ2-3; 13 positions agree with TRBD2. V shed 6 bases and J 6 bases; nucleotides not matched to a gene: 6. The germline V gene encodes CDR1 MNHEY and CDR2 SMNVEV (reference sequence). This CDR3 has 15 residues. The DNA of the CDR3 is TGTGCCAGCAGCCCTACTAGCGGGGGGGTGGATACGCAGTATTTT. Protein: CASSPTSGGVDTQYF.

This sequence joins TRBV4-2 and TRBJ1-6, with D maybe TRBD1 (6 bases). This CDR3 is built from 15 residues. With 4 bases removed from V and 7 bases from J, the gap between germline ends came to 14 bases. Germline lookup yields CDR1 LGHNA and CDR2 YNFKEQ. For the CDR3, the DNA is TGTGCCAGCAGCCCCCTCGCAGGGGACAATTCACCCCTCCACTTT. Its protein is CASSPLAGDNSPLHF.

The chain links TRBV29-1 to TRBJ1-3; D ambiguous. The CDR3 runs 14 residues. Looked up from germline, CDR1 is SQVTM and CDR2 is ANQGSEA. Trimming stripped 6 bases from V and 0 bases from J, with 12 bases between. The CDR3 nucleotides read TGCAGCGTGACGACACCGTTCTCTGGAAACACCATATATTTT. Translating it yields CSVTTPFSGNTIYF.

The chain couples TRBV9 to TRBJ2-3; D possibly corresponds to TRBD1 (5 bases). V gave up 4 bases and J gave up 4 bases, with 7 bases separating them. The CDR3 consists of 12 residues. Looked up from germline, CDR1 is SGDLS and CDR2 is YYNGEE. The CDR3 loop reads CASSSGPDTQYF. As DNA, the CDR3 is TGTGCCAGCAGCTCAGGGCCAGATACGCAGTATTTT.

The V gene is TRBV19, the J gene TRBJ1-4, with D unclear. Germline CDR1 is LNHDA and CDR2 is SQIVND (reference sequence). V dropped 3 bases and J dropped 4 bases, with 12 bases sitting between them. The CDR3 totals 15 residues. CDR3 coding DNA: TGTGCCAGTAGTATCCCCACAGAGATTAATGAAAAACTGTTTTTT. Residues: CASSIPTEINEKLFF. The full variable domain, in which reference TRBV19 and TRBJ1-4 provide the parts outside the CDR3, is DGGITQSPKYLFRKEGQNVTLSCEQNLNHDAMYWYRQDPGQGLRLIYYSQIVNDFQKGDIAEGYSVSREKKESFPLTVTSAQKNPTAFYLCASSIPTEINEKLFFGSGTQLSVL.

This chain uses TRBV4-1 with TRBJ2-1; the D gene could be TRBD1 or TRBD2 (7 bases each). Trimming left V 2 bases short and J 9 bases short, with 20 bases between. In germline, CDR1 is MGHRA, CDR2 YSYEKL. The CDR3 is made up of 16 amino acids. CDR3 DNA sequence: TGCGCCAGCAGCCAAACCCGTCCCCCAGGGGGGGCTGAGCAGTTCTTC. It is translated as CASSQTRPPGGAEQFF.

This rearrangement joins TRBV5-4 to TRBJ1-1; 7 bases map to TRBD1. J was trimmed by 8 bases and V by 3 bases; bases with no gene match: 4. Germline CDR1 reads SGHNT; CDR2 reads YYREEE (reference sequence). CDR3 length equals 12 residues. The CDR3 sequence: CASSWETGEAFF. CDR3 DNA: TGTGCCAGCAGCTGGGAGACAGGGGAAGCTTTCTTT.

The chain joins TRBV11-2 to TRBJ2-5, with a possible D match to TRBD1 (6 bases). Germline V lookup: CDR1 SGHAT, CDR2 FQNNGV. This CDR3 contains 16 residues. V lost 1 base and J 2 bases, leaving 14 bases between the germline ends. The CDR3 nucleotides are TGTGCCAGCAGCTTAGGGACAGCCCGAGCACAAGAGACCCAGTACTTC. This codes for CASSLGTARAQETQYF.

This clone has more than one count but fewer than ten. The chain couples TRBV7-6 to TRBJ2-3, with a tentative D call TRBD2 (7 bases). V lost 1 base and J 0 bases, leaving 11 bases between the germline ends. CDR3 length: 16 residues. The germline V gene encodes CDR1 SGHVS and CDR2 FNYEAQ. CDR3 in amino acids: CASSLEGGASTDTQYF. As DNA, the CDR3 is TGTGCCAGCAGCTTAGAGGGGGGGGCTAGCACAGATACGCAGTATTTT.

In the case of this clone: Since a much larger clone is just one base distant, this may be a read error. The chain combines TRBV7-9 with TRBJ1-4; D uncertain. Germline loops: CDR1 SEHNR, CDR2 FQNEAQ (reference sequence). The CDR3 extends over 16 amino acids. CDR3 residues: CANSPAGQAFNEKLFF. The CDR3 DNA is TGTGCCAACAGCCCCGCCGGGCAGGCTTTTAATGAAAAACTGTTTTTT.